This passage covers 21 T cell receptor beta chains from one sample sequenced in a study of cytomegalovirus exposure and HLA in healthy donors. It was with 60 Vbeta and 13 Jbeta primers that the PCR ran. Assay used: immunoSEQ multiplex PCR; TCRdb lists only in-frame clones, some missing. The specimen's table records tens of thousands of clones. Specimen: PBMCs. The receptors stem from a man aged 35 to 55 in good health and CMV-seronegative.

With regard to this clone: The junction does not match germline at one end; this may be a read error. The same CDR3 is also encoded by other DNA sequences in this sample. The CDR3: CASSRNPAGESANYGYTF. CDR3 sequence (DNA): TGCGCCAGCAGCAGAAATCCTGCGGGGGAAAGCGCTAACTATGGCTACACCTTC. The rearrangement joins TRBV9 to TRBJ1-2, with D maybe TRBD1 (5 bases). Germline-derived CDR1 and CDR2 are SGDLS and YYNGEE. This CDR3 comprises 18 residues.

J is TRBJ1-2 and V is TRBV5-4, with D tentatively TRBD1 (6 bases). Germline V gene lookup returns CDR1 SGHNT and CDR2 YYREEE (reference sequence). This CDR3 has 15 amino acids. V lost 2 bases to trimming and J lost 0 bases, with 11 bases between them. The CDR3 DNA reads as TGTGCCAGCAGCTTTGGACAGACCACTAACTATGGCTACACCTTC. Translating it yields CASSFGQTTNYGYTF. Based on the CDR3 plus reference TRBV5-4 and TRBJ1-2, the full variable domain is ETGVTQSPTHLIKTRGQQVTLRCSSQSGHNTVSWYQQALGQGPQFIFQYYREEENGRGNFPPRFSGLQFPNYSSELNVNALELDDSALYLCASSFGQTTNYGYTFGSGTRLTVV.

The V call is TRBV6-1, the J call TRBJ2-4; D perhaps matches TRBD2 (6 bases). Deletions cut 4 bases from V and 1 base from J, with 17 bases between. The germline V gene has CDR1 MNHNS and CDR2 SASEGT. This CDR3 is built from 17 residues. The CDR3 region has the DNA TGTGCCAGCAGTGGAGGGACGGCGGGGTTGGCCAAAAACATTCAGTACTTC. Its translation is CASSGGTAGLAKNIQYF.

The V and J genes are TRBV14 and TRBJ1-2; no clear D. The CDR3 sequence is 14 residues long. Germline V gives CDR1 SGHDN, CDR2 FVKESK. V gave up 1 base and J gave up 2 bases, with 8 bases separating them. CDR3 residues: CASSQVGRNYGYTF. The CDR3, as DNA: TGTGCCAGCAGCCAAGTAGGGAGAAACTATGGCTACACCTTC.

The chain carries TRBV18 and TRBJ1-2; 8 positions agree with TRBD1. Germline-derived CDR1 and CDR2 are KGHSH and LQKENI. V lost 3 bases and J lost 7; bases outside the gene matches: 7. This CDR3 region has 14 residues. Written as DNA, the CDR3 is TGTGCCAGCTCACCCGACAGGGGAGGGGCTGGCTACACCTTC. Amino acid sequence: CASSPDRGGAGYTF.

CDR3 sequence (DNA): TGTGCCAGCAGCATCAACAGGGGTGGTACGCAGTATTTT. This encodes CASSINRGGTQYF. V gene TRBV7-9 combines with J gene TRBJ2-3; TRBD1 matches at 7 bases. The CDR3 has 13 residues. The V gene end was trimmed by 5 bases and the J gene end by 8 bases; junction bases not matched to a gene: 7. Germline loops: CDR1 SEHNR, CDR2 FQNEAQ (reference sequence).

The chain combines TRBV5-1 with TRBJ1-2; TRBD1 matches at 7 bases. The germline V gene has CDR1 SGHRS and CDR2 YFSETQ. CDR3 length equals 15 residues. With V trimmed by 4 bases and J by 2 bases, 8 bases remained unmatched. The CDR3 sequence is CASSLEGGHNYGYTF. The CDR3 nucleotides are TGCGCCAGCAGCCTGGAAGGGGGCCACAACTATGGCTACACCTTC.

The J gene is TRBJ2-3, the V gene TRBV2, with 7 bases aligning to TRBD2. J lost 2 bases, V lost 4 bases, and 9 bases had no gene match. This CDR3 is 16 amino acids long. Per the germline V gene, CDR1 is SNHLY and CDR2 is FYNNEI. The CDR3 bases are TGTGCCAGCAGTGTAAGAGCGGGGTCCCTCACAGATACGCAGTATTTT. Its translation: CASSVRAGSLTDTQYF.

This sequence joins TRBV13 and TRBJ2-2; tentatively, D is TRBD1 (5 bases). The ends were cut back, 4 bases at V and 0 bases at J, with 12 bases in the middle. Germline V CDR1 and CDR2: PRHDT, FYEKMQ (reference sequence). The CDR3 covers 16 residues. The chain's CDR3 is CASSSDREANTGELFF. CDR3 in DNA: TGTGCCAGCAGCTCAGACAGAGAAGCGAACACCGGGGAGCTGTTTTTT. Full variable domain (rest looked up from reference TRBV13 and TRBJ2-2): AAGVIQSPRHLIKEKRETATLKCYPIPRHDTVYWYQQGPGQDPQFLISFYEKMQSDKGSIPDRFSAQQFSDYHSELNMSSLELGDSALYFCASSSDREANTGELFFGEGSRLTVL.

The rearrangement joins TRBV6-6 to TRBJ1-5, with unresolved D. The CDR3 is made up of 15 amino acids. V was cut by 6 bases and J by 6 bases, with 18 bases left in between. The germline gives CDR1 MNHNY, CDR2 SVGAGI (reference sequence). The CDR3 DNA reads TGTGCCAGCAGATACGGGCACGACCGCTCTCAGCCCCAGCATTTT. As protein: CASRYGHDRSQPQHF.

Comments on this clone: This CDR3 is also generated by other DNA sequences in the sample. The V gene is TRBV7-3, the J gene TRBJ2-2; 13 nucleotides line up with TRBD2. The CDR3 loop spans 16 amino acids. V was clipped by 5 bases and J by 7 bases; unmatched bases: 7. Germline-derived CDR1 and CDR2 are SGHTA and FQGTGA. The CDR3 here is CASSRGLAGAGGELFF. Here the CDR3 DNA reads TGTGCCAGCAGCCGTGGACTAGCGGGGGCCGGCGGGGAGCTGTTTTTT.

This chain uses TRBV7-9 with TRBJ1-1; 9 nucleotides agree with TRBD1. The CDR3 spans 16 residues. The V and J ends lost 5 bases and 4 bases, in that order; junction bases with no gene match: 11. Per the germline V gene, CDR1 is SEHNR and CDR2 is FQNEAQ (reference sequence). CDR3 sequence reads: CASSRAGQGWTTEAFF. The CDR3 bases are TGTGCCAGCAGCAGGGCGGGACAGGGATGGACCACTGAAGCTTTCTTT.

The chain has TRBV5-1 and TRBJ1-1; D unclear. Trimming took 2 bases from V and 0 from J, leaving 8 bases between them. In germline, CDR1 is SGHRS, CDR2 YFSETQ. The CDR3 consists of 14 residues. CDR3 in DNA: TGCGCCAGCAGCTTACAGAGCATGAACACTGAAGCTTTCTTT. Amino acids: CASSLQSMNTEAFF.

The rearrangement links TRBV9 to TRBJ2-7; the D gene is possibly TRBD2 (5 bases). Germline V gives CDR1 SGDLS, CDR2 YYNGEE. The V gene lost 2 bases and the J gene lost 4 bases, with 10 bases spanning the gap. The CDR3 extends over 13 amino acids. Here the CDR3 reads CASSVGDDYEQYF. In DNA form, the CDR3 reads TGTGCCAGCAGCGTGGGAGATGATTACGAGCAGTACTTC.

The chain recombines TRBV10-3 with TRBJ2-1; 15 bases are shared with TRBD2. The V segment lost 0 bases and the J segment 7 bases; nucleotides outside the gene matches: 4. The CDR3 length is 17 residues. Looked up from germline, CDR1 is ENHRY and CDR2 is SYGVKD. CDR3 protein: CAISESMGLAGGNEQFF. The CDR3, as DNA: TGTGCCATCAGTGAGTCGATGGGACTAGCGGGGGGAAATGAGCAGTTCTTC.

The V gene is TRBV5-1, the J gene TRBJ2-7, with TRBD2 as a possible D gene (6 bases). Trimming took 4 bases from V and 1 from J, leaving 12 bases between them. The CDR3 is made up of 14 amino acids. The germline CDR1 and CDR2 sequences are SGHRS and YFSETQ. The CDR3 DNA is TGCGCCAGCAGCGGCGGGGACGGATCCTACGAGCAGTACTTC. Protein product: CASSGGDGSYEQYF.

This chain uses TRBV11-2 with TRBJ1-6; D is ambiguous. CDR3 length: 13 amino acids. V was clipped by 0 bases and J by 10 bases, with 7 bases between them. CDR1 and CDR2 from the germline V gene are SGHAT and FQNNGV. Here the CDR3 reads CASSLERISPLHF. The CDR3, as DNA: TGTGCCAGCAGCTTAGAGAGAATATCACCCCTCCACTTT.

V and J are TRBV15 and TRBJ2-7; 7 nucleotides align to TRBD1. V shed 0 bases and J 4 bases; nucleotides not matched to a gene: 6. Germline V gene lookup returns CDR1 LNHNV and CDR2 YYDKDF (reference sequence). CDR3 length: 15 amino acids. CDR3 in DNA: TGTGCCACCAGCAGAGATCCGGGACAGAAGTACGAGCAGTACTTC. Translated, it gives CATSRDPGQKYEQYF. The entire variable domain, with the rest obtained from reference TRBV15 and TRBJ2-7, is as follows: DAMVIQNPRYQVTQFGKPVTLSCSQTLNHNVMYWYQQKSSQAPKLLFHYYDKDFNNEADTPDNFQSRRPNTSFCFLDIRSPGLGDTAMYLCATSRDPGQKYEQYFGPGTRLTVT.

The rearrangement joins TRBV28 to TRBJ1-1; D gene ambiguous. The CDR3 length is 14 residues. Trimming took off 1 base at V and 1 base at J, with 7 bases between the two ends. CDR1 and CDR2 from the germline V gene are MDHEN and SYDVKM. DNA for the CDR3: TGTGCCAGCAGTTTATTGTCCGGGAACACTGAAGCTTTCTTT. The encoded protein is CASSLLSGNTEAFF.

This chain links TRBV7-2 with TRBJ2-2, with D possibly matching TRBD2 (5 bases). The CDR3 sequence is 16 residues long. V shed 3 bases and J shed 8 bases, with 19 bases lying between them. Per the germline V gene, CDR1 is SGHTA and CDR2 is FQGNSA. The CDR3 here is CASSFSPGWDGGELFF. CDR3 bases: TGTGCCAGCAGCTTCTCCCCGGGGTGGGATGGGGGGGAGCTGTTTTTT.

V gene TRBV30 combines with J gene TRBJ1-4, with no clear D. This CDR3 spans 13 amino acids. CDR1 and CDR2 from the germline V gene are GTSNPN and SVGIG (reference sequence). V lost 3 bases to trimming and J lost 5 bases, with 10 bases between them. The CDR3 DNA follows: TGTGCCTGGAGGTCAGGACTCAATGAAAAACTGTTTTTT. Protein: CAWRSGLNEKLFF. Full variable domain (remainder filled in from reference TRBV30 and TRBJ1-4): SQTIHQWPATLVQPVGSPLSLECTVEGTSNPNLYWYRQAAGRGLQLLFYSVGIGQISSEVPQNLSASRPQDRQFILSSKKLLLSDSGFYLCAWRSGLNEKLFFGSGTQLSVL.